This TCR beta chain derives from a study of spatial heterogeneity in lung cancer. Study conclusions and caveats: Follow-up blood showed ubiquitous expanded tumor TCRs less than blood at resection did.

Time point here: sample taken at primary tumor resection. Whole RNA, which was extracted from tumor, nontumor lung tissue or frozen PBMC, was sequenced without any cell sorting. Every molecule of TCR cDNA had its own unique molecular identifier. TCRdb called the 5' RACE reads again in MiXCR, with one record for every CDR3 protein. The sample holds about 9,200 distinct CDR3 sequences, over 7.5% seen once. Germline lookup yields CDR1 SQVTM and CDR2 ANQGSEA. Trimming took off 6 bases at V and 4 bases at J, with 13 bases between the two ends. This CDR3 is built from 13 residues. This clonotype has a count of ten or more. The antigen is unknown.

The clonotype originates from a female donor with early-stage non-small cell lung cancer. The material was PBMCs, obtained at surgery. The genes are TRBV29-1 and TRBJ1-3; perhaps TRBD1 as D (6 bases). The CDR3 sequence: CSVDGGTGNTIYF. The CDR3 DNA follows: TGCAGCGTCGATGGGGGGACAGGAAACACCATATATTTT.